This TCR beta chain was recorded in a study of shared clonotypes between healthy human individuals. This clone was picked up one time. The CDR3 runs to 15 residues. V dropped 6 bases and J dropped 10 bases, with 19 bases sitting between them. Per germline, CDR1 MNHNS and CDR2 SASEGT. Assay used: immunoSEQ multiplex PCR; TCRdb lists only in-frame clones, some missing. The sample includes approximately 2.4 million clones, 95% seen only once; the top ten take roughly 0.13%. This clonotype was sampled from a man aged 18 to 30 in good health. The source material was naive CD4+ T cells sorted from blood. Subset here: CD45RA+ positively selected. This chain links TRBV6-1 with TRBJ1-6; maybe TRBD1 (5 bases). CDR3 residues: CASSPGYGQGSPLHF. The CDR3 DNA reads TGTGCCAGCAGCCCTGGTTATGGGCAGGGCTCACCCCTCCACTTT.